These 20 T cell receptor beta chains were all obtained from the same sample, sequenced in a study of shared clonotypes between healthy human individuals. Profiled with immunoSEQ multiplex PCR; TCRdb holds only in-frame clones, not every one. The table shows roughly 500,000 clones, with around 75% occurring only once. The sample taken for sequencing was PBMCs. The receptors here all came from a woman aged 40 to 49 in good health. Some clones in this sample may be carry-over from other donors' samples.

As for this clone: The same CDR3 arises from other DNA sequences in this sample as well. Here the CDR3 reads CASSSGQNTGELFF. CDR3 DNA sequence: TGCGCCAGCAGCTCCGGACAGAACACCGGGGAGCTGTTTTTT. V is TRBV5-1 and J is TRBJ2-2; D possibly corresponds to TRBD1 (5 bases). CDR3 size: 14 residues. V was shortened by 3 bases and J by 1 base, with 7 bases between the two germline ends. The germline V gene has CDR1 SGHRS and CDR2 YFSETQ.

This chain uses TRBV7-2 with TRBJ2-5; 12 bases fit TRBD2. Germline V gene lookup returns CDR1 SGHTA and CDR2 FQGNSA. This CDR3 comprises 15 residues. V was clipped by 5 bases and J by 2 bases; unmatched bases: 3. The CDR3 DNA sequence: TGTGCCAGCAGCGACGGGACTAGCGGGCAAGAGACCCAGTACTTC. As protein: CASSDGTSGQETQYF.

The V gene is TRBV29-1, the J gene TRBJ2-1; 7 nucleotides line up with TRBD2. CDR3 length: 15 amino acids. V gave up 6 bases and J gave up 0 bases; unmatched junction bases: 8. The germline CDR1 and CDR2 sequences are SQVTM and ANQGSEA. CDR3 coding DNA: TGCAGCGTCGCGGACACGGGGGGCTCCTACAATGAGCAGTTCTTC. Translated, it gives CSVADTGGSYNEQFF.

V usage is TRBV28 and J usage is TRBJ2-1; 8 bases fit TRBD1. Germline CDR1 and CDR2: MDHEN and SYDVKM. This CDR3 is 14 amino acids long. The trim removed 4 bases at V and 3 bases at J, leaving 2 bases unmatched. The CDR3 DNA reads TGTGCCAGCAGTTCAACAGGGGGCTACAATGAGCAGTTCTTC. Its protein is CASSSTGGYNEQFF.

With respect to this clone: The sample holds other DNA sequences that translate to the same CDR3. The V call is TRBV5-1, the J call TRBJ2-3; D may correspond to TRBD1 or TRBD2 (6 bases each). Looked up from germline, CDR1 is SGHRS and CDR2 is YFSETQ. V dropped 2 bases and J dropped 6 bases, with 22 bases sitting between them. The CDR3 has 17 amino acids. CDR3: CASSLSRGDTIQDTQYF. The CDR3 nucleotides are TGCGCCAGCAGCTTATCTAGGGGGGACACAATTCAGGATACGCAGTATTTT.

CDR3 in DNA: TGCGCCAGCAGTGAGGCCTCCACAGATACGCAGTATTTT. Amino acids: CASSEASTDTQYF. The chain carries TRBV10-1 and TRBJ2-3; D is ambiguous. Trimming took off 2 bases at V and 2 bases at J, with 5 bases between the two ends. CDR3 length equals 13 residues. Germline V gene sequence: CDR1 WNHNN, CDR2 SYGVQD (reference sequence).

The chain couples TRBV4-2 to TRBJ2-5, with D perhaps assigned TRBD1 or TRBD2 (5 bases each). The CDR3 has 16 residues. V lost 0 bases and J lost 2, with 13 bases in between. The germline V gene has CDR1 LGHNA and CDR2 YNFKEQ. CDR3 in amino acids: CASSQDDLEGQETQYF. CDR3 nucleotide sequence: TGTGCCAGCAGCCAAGATGATCTAGAGGGGCAAGAGACCCAGTACTTC.

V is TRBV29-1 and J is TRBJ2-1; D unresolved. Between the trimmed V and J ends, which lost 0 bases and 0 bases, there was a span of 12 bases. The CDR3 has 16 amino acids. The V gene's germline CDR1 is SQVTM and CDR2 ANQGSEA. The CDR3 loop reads CSVEELDASSYNEQFF. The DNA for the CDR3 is TGCAGCGTTGAAGAGCTCGACGCGAGCTCCTACAATGAGCAGTTCTTC.

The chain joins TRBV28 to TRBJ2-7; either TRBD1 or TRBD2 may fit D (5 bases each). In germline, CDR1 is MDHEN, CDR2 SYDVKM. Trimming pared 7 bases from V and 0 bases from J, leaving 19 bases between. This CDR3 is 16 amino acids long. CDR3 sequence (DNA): TGTGCCAGCACCGAGGGGTCAGTCGTCGCCTCCTACGAGCAGTACTTC. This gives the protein CASTEGSVVASYEQYF. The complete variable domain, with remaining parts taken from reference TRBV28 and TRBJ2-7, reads DVKVTQSSRYLVKRTGEKVFLECVQDMDHENMFWYRQDPGLGLRLIYFSYDVKMKEKGDIPEGYSVSREKKERFSLILESASTNQTSMYLCASTEGSVVASYEQYFGPGTRLTVT.

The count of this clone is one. The DNA of the CDR3 is TGTGCCTGGAGTGTTTCGACAGGGAGGTATGGCTACACCTTC. Encoded protein: CAWSVSTGRYGYTF. The chain links TRBV30 to TRBJ1-2, with 7 positions matching TRBD1. With 0 bases clipped from V and 5 bases from J, the junction kept 6 bases outside the gene matches. The CDR3 covers 14 residues. The germline gives CDR1 GTSNPN, CDR2 SVGIG (reference sequence). The full variable domain, in which reference TRBV30 and TRBJ1-2 provide the parts outside the CDR3, is SQTIHQWPATLVQPVGSPLSLECTVEGTSNPNLYWYRQAAGRGLQLLFYSVGIGQISSEVPQNLSASRPQDRQFILSSKKLLLSDSGFYLCAWSVSTGRYGYTFGSGTRLTVV.

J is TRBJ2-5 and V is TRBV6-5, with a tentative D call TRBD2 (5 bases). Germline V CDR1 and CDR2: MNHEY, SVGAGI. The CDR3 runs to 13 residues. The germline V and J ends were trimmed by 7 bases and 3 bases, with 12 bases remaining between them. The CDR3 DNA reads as TGTGCCAGCACCAAGCCGGGGAAAGAGACCCAGTACTTC. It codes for CASTKPGKETQYF.

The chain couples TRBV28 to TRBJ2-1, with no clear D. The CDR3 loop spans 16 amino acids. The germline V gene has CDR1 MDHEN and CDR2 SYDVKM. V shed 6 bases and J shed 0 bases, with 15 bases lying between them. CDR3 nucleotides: TGTGCCAGCAGAACGGTGGGGTACGGCTCCTACAATGAGCAGTTCTTC. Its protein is CASRTVGYGSYNEQFF. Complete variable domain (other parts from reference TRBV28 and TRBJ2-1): DVKVTQSSRYLVKRTGEKVFLECVQDMDHENMFWYRQDPGLGLRLIYFSYDVKMKEKGDIPEGYSVSREKKERFSLILESASTNQTSMYLCASRTVGYGSYNEQFFGPGTRLTVL.

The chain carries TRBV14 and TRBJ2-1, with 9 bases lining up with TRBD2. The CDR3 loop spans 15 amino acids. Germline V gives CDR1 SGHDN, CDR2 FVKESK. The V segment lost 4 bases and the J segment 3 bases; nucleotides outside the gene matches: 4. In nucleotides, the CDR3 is TGTGCCAGCAGCCGGATTAGCGGGAGCTACAATGAGCAGTTCTTC. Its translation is CASSRISGSYNEQFF.

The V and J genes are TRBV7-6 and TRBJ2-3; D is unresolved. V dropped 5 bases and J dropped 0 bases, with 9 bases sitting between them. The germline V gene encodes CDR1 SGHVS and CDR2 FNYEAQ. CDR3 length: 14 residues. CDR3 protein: CASSVGSSTDTQYF. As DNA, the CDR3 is TGTGCCAGCAGCGTCGGTTCTAGCACAGATACGCAGTATTTT.

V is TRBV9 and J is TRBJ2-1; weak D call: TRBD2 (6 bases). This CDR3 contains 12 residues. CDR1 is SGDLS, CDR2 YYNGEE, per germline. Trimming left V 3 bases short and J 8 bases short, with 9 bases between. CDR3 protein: CASSATSYEQFF. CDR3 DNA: TGTGCCAGCAGCGCCACTAGCTATGAGCAGTTCTTC.

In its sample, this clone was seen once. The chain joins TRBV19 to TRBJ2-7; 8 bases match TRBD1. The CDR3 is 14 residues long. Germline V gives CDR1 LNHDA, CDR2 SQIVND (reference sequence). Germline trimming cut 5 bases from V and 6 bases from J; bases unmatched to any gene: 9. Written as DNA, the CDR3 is TGTGCCAGTAGTCTCCGGGACAGGTCGGGCGAGCAGTACTTC. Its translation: CASSLRDRSGEQYF.

CDR3 nucleotide sequence: TGTGCCAGCAGTTTAGGACTAGCGGGAGGTACCGCCTACAATGAGCAGTTCTTC. This translates into CASSLGLAGGTAYNEQFF. The chain recombines TRBV28 with TRBJ2-1; the match to TRBD2 covers 14 bases. Losses at the gene ends were 2 bases for V and 2 bases for J; bases not matched to a gene: 5. Germline CDR1 is MDHEN and CDR2 is SYDVKM. This CDR3 contains 18 residues. The complete variable domain, with remaining parts taken from reference TRBV28 and TRBJ2-1, reads DVKVTQSSRYLVKRTGEKVFLECVQDMDHENMFWYRQDPGLGLRLIYFSYDVKMKEKGDIPEGYSVSREKKERFSLILESASTNQTSMYLCASSLGLAGGTAYNEQFFGPGTRLTVL.

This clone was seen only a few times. This chain's CDR3 is CATRWKSRDYGYTF. The CDR3 DNA follows: TGTGCCACCCGATGGAAGAGTCGCGACTATGGCTACACCTTC. V usage is TRBV7-6 and J usage is TRBJ1-2, with D unclear. The CDR3 contains 14 residues. Per the germline V gene, CDR1 is SGHVS and CDR2 is FNYEAQ. The germline V and J ends were trimmed by 10 bases and 3 bases, with 18 bases remaining between them.

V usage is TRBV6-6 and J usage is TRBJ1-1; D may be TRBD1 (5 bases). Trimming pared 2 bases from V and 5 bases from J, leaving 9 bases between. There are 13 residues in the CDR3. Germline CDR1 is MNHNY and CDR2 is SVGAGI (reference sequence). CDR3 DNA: TGTGCCAGCAGTTACCAGGGAGGGACTGAAGCTTTCTTT. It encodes CASSYQGGTEAFF.

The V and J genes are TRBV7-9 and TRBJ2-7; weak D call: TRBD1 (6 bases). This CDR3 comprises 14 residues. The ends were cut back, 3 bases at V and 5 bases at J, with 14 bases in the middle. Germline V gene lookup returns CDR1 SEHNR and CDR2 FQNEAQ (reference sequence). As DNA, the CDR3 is TGTGCCAGCAGCTTGGCAGGGGAATTCGACGAGCAGTACTTC. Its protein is CASSLAGEFDEQYF.